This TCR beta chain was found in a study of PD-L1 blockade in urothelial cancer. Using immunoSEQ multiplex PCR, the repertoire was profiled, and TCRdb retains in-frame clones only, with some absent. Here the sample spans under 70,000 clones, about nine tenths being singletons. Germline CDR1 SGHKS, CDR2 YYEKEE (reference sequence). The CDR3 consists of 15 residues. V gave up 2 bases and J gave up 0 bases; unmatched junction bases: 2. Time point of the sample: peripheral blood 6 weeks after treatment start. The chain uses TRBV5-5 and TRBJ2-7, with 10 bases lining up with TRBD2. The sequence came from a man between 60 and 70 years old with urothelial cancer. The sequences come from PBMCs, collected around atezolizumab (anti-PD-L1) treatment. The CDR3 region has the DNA TGTGCCAGCAGCTTATGGACTAGCGGCTCCTACGAGCAGTACTTC. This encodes CASSLWTSGSYEQYF.